Shown below are 24 T cell receptor beta chains from a single sample sequenced in a study of T-cell reconstitution after alpha-beta-depleted transplantation in children. Preparation of the TCRbeta library used unique molecular identifiers. Using its own MiXCR run on the PCR reads, TCRdb lists one record per CDR3 protein. There are around 500,000 distinct CDR3 sequences in the sample; 9.5% to 15% occur only once, and about 6% lies in the top ten. Sequencing used PBMCs from the stem cell graft donor, obtained from the stem cell graft. These receptors were obtained from a human donor who donated a stem cell graft to a child with combined immunodeficiency.

A few counts support this clonotype. The chain links TRBV5-6 to TRBJ1-1; no reliable D call. Trimming left V 0 bases short and J 3 bases short, with 9 bases between. There are 14 residues in the CDR3. Germline V gene data show CDR1 as SGHDT and CDR2 as YYEEEE. CDR3 nucleotides: TGTGCCAGCAGCTTGGTTAGGCGATACACTGAAGCTTTCTTT. Its translation is CASSLVRRYTEAFF. The variable domain in full, completed from reference TRBV5-6 and TRBJ1-1, reads DAGVTQSPTHLIKTRGQQVTLRCSPKSGHDTVSWYQQALGQGPQFIFQYYEEEERQRGNFPDRFSGHQFPNYSSELNVNALLLGDSALYLCASSLVRRYTEAFFGQGTRLTVV.

This clonotype was recorded many times. CDR3 in amino acids: CASSLMGGQGESYEQYF. CDR3 nucleotide sequence: TGTGCCAGCAGTTTAATGGGAGGACAGGGGGAATCGTACGAGCAGTACTTC. The rearrangement joins TRBV12-3 or TRBV12-4 to TRBJ2-7, with 10 positions matching TRBD1. V was pared by 2 bases and J by 4 bases, with 11 bases of the junction left unmatched. The CDR3 contains 17 residues.

This clonotype appeared many times. The chain couples TRBV5-5 to TRBJ2-2; D is perhaps TRBD1 (5 bases). The CDR3 is 13 residues long. V gave up 0 bases and J gave up 6 bases, with 6 bases separating them. Germline CDR1 and CDR2: SGHKS and YYEKEE (reference sequence). CDR3 amino acids: CASSLEGSGELFF. CDR3 nucleotides: TGTGCCAGCAGCTTGGAGGGGTCCGGGGAGCTGTTTTTT.

This clonotype has ten or more counts. V is TRBV10-3 and J is TRBJ2-1; D remains ambiguous. The V end was cut by 1 base, the J end by 5 bases, with 12 bases between. Per the germline V gene, CDR1 is ENHRY and CDR2 is SYGVKD. The CDR3 is 15 residues long. The CDR3 loop is CAISEFWTQDNEQFF. As DNA, the CDR3 is TGTGCCATCAGTGAGTTCTGGACGCAGGACAATGAGCAGTTCTTC.

In this sample, this clonotype turned up many times. The rearrangement uses TRBV3-1 and TRBJ2-1, with TRBD2 identical over 11 bases. V trimming: 5 bases; J trimming: 7 bases; junction bases outside the gene matches: 10. The CDR3 spans 16 residues. CDR1 and CDR2 from the germline V gene are LGHDT and YNNKEL (reference sequence). CDR3 nucleotide sequence: TGTGCCAGCAGCTTTATTAGCGGGAGGGACAAAAATGAGCAGTTCTTC. This gives the protein CASSFISGRDKNEQFF.

The genes are TRBV6-1 and TRBJ2-1, with D hard to call. The CDR3 consists of 11 residues. Germline V lookup: CDR1 MNHNS, CDR2 SASEGT. Between the trimmed V and J ends, which lost 8 bases and 8 bases, there was a span of 10 bases. The chain's CDR3 is CASDATHEQFF. CDR3 DNA: TGTGCCAGCGACGCAACCCATGAGCAGTTCTTC.

This clonotype was recorded a few times. The V gene is TRBV6-5, the J gene TRBJ2-1, with 11 bases lining up with TRBD2. Unmatched junction bases numbered 6, after V lost 4 bases and J lost 7 bases. The length of the CDR3 is 15 residues. From germline, CDR1 is MNHEY and CDR2 SVGAGI. The CDR3 bases are TGTGCCAGCAGTTTACTAGCGGGAGAGGGGAATGAGCAGTTCTTC. The encoded protein is CASSLLAGEGNEQFF.

This clonotype showed up just a few times. The chain's CDR3 is CASSLNNRIYEQYF. As DNA, the CDR3 is TGTGCCAGCAGCTTAAACAATAGGATCTACGAGCAGTACTTC. The chain recombines TRBV13 with TRBJ2-7, with D unclear. The CDR3 covers 14 residues. Trimming removed 2 bases at V and 3 bases at J, with 11 bases between. From germline, CDR1 is PRHDT and CDR2 FYEKMQ (reference sequence).

This clonotype was detected a few times. The chain carries TRBV4-1 and TRBJ1-6; D perhaps matches TRBD1 (5 bases). Germline-derived CDR1 and CDR2 are MGHRA and YSYEKL. V lost 0 bases, J lost 9 bases, and 6 bases lay in between. The CDR3 totals 13 residues. CDR3 bases: TGCGCCAGCAGCCAAGAGGGGCGTTCACCCCTCCACTTT. Translated, it gives CASSQEGRSPLHF.

CDR3 bases: TGTGCTAGTGGGGGATCCGGGGATTCTGGGTATCTAGGAGAGACCCAGTACTTC. This sequence encodes CASGGSGDSGYLGETQYF. V is TRBV12-5 and J is TRBJ2-5; D possibly corresponds to TRBD2 (5 bases). The CDR3 consists of 18 residues. Trimming stripped 6 bases from V and 4 bases from J, with 27 bases between. The V gene's germline CDR1 is LGHNT and CDR2 FRNRAP.

This clonotype was seen at least ten times. The CDR3, as DNA: TGCGCCAGCAGCCAATATGACAGGGGACAATACGAGCAGTACTTC. Amino acid sequence: CASSQYDRGQYEQYF. The chain links TRBV5-1 to TRBJ2-7; 8 bases are a match to TRBD1. Germline V gives CDR1 SGHRS, CDR2 YFSETQ. Trimming took 4 bases from V and 4 from J; bases not matched to a gene: 10. The CDR3 contains 15 residues.

The chain combines TRBV20-1 with TRBJ2-7; 7 nucleotides line up with TRBD2. Losses at the gene ends were 0 bases for V and 6 bases for J; bases not matched to a gene: 14. Germline CDR1 DFQATT, CDR2 SNEGSKA (reference sequence). The CDR3 is made up of 16 amino acids. CDR3 amino acids: CSARDPGGSGAREQYF. CDR3 DNA sequence: TGCAGTGCTAGAGATCCCGGCGGGAGCGGGGCTCGCGAGCAGTACTTC.

This clonotype was counted between two and nine times. J is TRBJ2-3 and V is TRBV12-3 or TRBV12-4, with D perhaps TRBD1 (5 bases). The length of the CDR3 is 14 residues. The germline V and J ends were trimmed by 6 bases and 5 bases, with 15 bases remaining between them. CDR3 bases: TGTGCCAGCAGCCAGGGATGGGGTCAAGATACGCAGTATTTT. Protein sequence: CASSQGWGQDTQYF.

The chain links TRBV3-1 to TRBJ2-3, with TRBD1 as a possible D gene (6 bases). The CDR3 is made up of 14 amino acids. CDR1 and CDR2 (germline): LGHDT, YNNKEL (reference sequence). Trimming took 1 base from V and 3 from J, leaving 8 bases between them. This CDR3 reads CASSQGTETDTQYF. CDR3 coding DNA: TGTGCCAGCAGCCAAGGGACAGAAACAGATACGCAGTATTTT.

With regard to this clonotype: Sequence at one end of the junction differs from germline and may be a read error. The chain recombines TRBV12-3 or TRBV12-4 with TRBJ2-2; 9 bases are shared with TRBD1. The CDR3 is 19 residues long. DNA for the CDR3: TGTACCAGCAGTCCCTTACCCTCCCGGGACAGGGTGGGCACCGGGGAGCTGTTTTTT. Protein product: CTSSPLPSRDRVGTGELFF.

This clonotype was detected a few times. This chain uses TRBV7-8 with TRBJ1-5, with D unclear. This CDR3 spans 14 amino acids. V lost 1 base, J lost 4 bases, and 8 bases lay in between. The germline V gene has CDR1 SGHVS and CDR2 FQNEAQ. The CDR3 DNA reads as TGTGCCAGCAGCTTAGTCCCCGGGAATCAGCCCCAGCATTTT. Encoded protein: CASSLVPGNQPQHF.

This clonotype was seen more than once but under ten times. The chain combines TRBV6-2 or TRBV6-3 with TRBJ1-1, with D possibly being TRBD1 (5 bases). This CDR3 spans 14 amino acids. V shed 8 bases and J shed 4 bases, with 17 bases lying between them. Germline V gene data show CDR1 as MNHEY and CDR2 as SVGEGT. CDR3 loop: CASAPPGTATEAFF. For the CDR3, the DNA is TGTGCCAGCGCGCCCCCAGGGACGGCCACTGAAGCTTTCTTT.

This clonotype was recorded a few times. The chain couples TRBV5-1 to TRBJ2-2, with D unresolved. V lost 0 bases to trimming and J lost 0 bases, with 9 bases between them. The CDR3 has 16 residues. Germline lookup yields CDR1 SGHRS and CDR2 YFSETQ. CDR3 residues: CASSLGHNANTGELFF. CDR3 bases: TGCGCCAGCAGCTTGGGACACAACGCGAACACCGGGGAGCTGTTTTTT.

The chain has TRBV5-4 and TRBJ2-5, with 7 bases aligning to TRBD2. The V segment lost 3 bases and the J segment 0 bases; nucleotides outside the gene matches: 8. Germline lookup yields CDR1 SGHNT and CDR2 YYREEE (reference sequence). The length of the CDR3 is 16 residues. The DNA of the CDR3 is TGTGCCAGCAGCTCTTCTAGCGGTCCTTACCAAGAGACCCAGTACTTC. It codes for CASSSSSGPYQETQYF. Full variable domain (missing parts from reference TRBV5-4 and TRBJ2-5): ETGVTQSPTHLIKTRGQQVTLRCSSQSGHNTVSWYQQALGQGPQFIFQYYREEENGRGNFPPRFSGLQFPNYSSELNVNALELDDSALYLCASSSSSGPYQETQYFGPGTRLLVL.

Ten or more counts support this clonotype. V usage is TRBV4-3 and J usage is TRBJ2-1; TRBD1 is a possible D gene (6 bases). V lost 10 bases, J lost 0 bases, and 13 bases lay in between. CDR1 LGHNA and CDR2 YSLEER come from the germline V gene. This CDR3 is built from 14 residues. The CDR3 coding sequence is TGCGCCACCACGAGGGGGATCTCCTACAATGAGCAGTTCTTC. Translated, it gives CATTRGISYNEQFF.

This clonotype occurred a few times. The chain joins TRBV7-8 to TRBJ2-3; D call uncertain. The CDR3 has 15 amino acids. Germline values: CDR1 SGHVS, CDR2 FQNEAQ. V was pared by 3 bases and J by 2 bases, with 12 bases between. CDR3 protein: CASSFAAASTDTQYF. CDR3 sequence (DNA): TGTGCCAGCAGCTTTGCGGCAGCTTCCACAGATACGCAGTATTTT.

CDR3: CSANPGLAVYEQYF. The CDR3 bases are TGCAGTGCTAACCCAGGACTAGCGGTCTACGAGCAGTACTTC. The gene calls are TRBV20-1 and TRBJ2-7; 10 bases line up with TRBD2. Trimming removed 4 bases from V and 3 bases from J; junction bases left unmatched: 6. This CDR3 is 14 amino acids long. Germline lookup yields CDR1 DFQATT and CDR2 SNEGSKA (reference sequence).

This clonotype was seen more than once but under ten times. This chain joins TRBV6-5 and TRBJ2-1; possibly TRBD1 or TRBD2 for D (5 bases each). CDR3 length equals 15 residues. V lost 3 bases, J lost 4 bases, and 13 bases lay in between. Germline V gene lookup returns CDR1 MNHEY and CDR2 SVGAGI. The CDR3 loop is CASSYRGAKYNEQFF. For the CDR3, the DNA is TGTGCCAGCAGTTATAGAGGGGCTAAATACAATGAGCAGTTCTTC.

The J gene is TRBJ2-2, the V gene TRBV4-3; a weak D match, TRBD2 (5 bases). This CDR3 has 14 amino acids. The V gene's germline CDR1 is LGHNA and CDR2 YSLEER. Trimming removed 2 bases from V and 5 bases from J, with 9 bases in between. CDR3 protein: CASSQTGWTGELFF. CDR3 coding DNA: TGCGCCAGCAGCCAAACGGGATGGACCGGGGAGCTGTTTTTT.